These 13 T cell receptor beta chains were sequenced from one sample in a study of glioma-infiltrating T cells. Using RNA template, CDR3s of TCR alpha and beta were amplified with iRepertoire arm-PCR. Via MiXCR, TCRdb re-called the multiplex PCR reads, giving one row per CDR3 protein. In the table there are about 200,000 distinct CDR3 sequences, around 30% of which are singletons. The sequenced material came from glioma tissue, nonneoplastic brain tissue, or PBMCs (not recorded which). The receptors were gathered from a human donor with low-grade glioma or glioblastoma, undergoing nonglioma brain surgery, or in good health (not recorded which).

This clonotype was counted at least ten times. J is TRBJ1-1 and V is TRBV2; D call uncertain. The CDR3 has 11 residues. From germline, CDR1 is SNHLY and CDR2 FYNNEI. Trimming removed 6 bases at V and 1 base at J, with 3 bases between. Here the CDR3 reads CASRQNTEAFF. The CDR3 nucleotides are TGTGCCAGCAGACAGAACACTGAAGCTTTCTTT.

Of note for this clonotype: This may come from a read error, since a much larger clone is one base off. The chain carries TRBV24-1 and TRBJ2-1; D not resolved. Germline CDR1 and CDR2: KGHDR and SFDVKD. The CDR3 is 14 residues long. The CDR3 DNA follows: TGTGCCACCACATCGGACGGCCCCCCCAATGAGCGGTTCTTC. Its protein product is CATTSDGPPNERFF.

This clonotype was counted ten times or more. The CDR3 is CASSPPGRANYEQFF. The CDR3, as DNA: TGTGCCAGCTCACCACCGGGACGGGCGAACTATGAGCAGTTCTTC. The chain has TRBV18 and TRBJ2-1, with D perhaps matching TRBD1 or TRBD2 (5 bases each). The CDR3 is 15 residues long. The germline CDR1 and CDR2 sequences are KGHSH and LQKENI. V was shortened by 0 bases and J by 8 bases, with 14 bases between the two germline ends.

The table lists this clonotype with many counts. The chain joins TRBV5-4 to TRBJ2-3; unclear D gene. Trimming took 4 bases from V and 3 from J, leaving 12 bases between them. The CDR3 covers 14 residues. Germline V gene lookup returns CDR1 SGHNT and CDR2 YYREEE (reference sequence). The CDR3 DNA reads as TGTGCCAGCAGCCACCAGACTCCTACAGATACGCAGTATTTT. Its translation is CASSHQTPTDTQYF. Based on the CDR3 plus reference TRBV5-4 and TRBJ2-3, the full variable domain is ETGVTQSPTHLIKTRGQQVTLRCSSQSGHNTVSWYQQALGQGPQFIFQYYREEENGRGNFPPRFSGLQFPNYSSELNVNALELDDSALYLCASSHQTPTDTQYFGPGTRLTVL.

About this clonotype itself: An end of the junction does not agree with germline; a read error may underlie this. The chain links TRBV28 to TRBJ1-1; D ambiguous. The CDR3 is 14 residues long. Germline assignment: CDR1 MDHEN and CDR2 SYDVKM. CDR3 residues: CASRKERMSTEAFF. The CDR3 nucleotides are TGTGCCAGCAGAAAGGAGCGGATGAGCACTGAAGCGTTCTTT.

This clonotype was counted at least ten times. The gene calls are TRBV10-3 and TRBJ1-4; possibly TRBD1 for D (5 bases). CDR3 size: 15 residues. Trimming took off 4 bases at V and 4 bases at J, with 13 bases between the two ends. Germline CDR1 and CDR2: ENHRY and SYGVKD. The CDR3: CAISAAGHLNEKLFF. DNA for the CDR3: TGTGCCATCAGTGCGGCCGGACACCTTAATGAAAAACTGTTTTTT.

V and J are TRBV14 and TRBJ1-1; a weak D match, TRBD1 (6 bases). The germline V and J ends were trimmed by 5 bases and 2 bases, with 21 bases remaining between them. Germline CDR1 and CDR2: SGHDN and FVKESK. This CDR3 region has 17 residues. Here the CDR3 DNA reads TGTGCCAGCAGCGTAGACCGGGACAACCGTTTAAACACTGAAGCTTTCTTT. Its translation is CASSVDRDNRLNTEAFF. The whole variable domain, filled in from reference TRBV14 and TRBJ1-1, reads EAGVTQFPSHSVIEKGQTVTLRCDPISGHDNLYWYRRVMGKEIKFLLHFVKESKQDESGMPNNRFLAERTGGTYSTLKVQPAELEDSGVYFCASSVDRDNRLNTEAFFGQGTRLTVV.

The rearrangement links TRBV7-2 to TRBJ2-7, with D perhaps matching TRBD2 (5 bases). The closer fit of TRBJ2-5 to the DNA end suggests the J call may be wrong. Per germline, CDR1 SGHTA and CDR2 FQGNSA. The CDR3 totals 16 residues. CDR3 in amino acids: CASSFVSGSGEETQYF. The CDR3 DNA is TGTGCCAGCAGCTTTGTTTCGGGATCGGGCGAAGAGACCCAGTACTTC.

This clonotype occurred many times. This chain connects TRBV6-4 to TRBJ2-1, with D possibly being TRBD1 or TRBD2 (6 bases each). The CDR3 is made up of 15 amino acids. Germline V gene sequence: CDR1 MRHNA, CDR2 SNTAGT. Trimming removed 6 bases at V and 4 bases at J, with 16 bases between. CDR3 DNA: TGTGCCAGCAGAGCGTCGGGGGCCTATTACAATGAGCAGTTCTTC. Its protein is CASRASGAYYNEQFF.

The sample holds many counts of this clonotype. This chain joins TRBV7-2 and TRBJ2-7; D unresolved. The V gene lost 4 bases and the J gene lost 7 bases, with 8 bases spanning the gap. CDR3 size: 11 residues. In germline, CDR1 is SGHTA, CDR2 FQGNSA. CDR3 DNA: TGTGCCAGCAGCTCCCAGCAGGAGCAGTACTTC. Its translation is CASSSQQEQYF.

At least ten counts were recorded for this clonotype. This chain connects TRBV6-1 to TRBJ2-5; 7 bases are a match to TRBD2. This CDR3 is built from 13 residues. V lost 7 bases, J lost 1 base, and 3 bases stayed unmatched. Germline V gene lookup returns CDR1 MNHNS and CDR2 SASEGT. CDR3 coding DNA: TGTGCCAGCACCACTAGCGCCCAAGAGACCCAGTACTTC. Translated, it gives CASTTSAQETQYF.

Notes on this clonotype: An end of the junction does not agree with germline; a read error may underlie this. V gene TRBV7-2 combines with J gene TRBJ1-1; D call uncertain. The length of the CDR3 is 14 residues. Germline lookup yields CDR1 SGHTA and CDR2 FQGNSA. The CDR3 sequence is CAGSLTRINTEAFF. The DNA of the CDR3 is TGTGCCGGCAGCTTAACCCGGATTAACACTGAAGCTTTCTTT.

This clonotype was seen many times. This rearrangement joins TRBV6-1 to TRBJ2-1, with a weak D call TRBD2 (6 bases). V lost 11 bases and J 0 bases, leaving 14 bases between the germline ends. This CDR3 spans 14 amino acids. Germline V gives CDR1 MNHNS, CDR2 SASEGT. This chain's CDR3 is CACRGSSSYNEQFF. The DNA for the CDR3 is TGTGCCTGTCGGGGGTCTTCCTCCTACAATGAGCAGTTCTTC.